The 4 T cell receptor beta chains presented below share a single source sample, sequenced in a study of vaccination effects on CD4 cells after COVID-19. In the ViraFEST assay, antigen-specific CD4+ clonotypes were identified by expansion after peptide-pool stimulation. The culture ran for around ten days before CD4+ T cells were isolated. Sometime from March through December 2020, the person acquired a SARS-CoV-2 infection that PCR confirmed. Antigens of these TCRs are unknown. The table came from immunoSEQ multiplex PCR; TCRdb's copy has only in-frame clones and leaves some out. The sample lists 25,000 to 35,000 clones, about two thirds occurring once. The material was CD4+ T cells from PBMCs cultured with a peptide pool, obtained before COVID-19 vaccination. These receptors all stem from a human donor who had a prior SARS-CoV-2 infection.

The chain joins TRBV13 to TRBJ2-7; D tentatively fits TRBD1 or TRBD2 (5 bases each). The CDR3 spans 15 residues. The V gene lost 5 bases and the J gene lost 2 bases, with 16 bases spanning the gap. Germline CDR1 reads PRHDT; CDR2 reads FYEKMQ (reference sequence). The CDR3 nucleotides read TGTGCCAGCAGCGCAACAGGTGAGAGGGCCTACGAGCAGTACTTC. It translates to CASSATGERAYEQYF.

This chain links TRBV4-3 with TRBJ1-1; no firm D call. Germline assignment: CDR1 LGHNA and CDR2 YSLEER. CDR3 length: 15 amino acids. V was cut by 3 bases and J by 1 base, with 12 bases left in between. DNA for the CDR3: TGCGCCAGCAGCCAGAACCGGGCACCGAACACTGAAGCTTTCTTT. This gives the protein CASSQNRAPNTEAFF.

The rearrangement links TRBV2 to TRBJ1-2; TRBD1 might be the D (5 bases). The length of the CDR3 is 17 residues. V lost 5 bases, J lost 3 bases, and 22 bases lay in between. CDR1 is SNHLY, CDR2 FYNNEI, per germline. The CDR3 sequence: CASSSGDLRKRDYGYTF. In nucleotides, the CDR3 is TGTGCCAGCAGTAGCGGGGACCTCCGAAAAAGGGACTATGGCTACACCTTC.

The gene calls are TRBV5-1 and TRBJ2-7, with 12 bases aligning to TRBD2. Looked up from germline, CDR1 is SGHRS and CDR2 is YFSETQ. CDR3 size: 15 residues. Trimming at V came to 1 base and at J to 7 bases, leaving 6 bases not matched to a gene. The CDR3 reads CASSLSSGRAGEQYF. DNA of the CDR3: TGCGCCAGCAGCTTGTCTAGCGGGAGGGCCGGGGAGCAGTACTTC.